These 18 T cell receptor beta chains were all obtained from the same sample, sequenced in a study of blood T cell repertoires in COVID-19. Assay: immunoSEQ multiplex PCR; the TCRdb copy retains only in-frame clones and omits some. The sample carries 150,000 to 250,000 clones, roughly 80% recorded once. Input material: PBMCs or T cells enriched from blood (not recorded which). The source of these receptors is a man in his forties or fifties who had recovered from COVID-19.

V is TRBV4-1 and J is TRBJ1-1, with D perhaps matching TRBD1 (5 bases). The CDR3 is 15 residues long. Trimming stripped 1 base from V and 4 bases from J, with 13 bases between. The germline V gene encodes CDR1 MGHRA and CDR2 YSYEKL. The CDR3 here is CASSQGVGLGTEAFF. CDR3 in DNA: TGCGCCAGCAGCCAAGGTGTGGGGCTGGGCACTGAAGCTTTCTTT.

V usage is TRBV24-1 and J usage is TRBJ2-1, with D possibly being TRBD2 (6 bases). The CDR3 consists of 18 residues. Trimming removed 0 bases at V and 0 bases at J, with 14 bases between. Germline CDR1 and CDR2: KGHDR and SFDVKD. This CDR3 is CATSDLRGGASSYNEQFF. The CDR3 DNA sequence: TGTGCCACCAGTGATTTGCGGGGCGGGGCGAGCTCCTACAATGAGCAGTTCTTC.

V gene TRBV7-2 combines with J gene TRBJ1-2; 9 bases line up with TRBD1. After removal of 5 bases from V and 4 bases from J, the junction contained 5 bases not matched to a gene. CDR1 and CDR2 from the germline V gene are SGHTA and FQGNSA. CDR3 length: 14 amino acids. CDR3 bases: TGTGCCAGCAGCGCGACAGGGGGTAGCTATGGCTACACCTTC. It yields the protein CASSATGGSYGYTF. Combining the CDR3 with reference TRBV7-2 and TRBJ1-2 gives the whole variable domain GAGVSQSPSNKVTEKGKDVELRCDPISGHTALYWYRQSLGQGLEFLIYFQGNSAPDKSGLPSDRFSAERTGGSVSTLTIQRTQQEDSAVYLCASSATGGSYGYTFGSGTRLTVV.

This clone was seen only a few times. The chain carries TRBV28 and TRBJ1-4; weak D call: TRBD1 (5 bases). Germline assignment: CDR1 MDHEN and CDR2 SYDVKM. The germline V and J ends were trimmed by 3 bases and 7 bases, with 15 bases remaining between them. The CDR3 totals 15 residues. CDR3 in amino acids: CASSLGGAKGEKLFF. For the CDR3, the DNA is TGTGCCAGCAGTTTGGGTGGGGCTAAAGGTGAAAAACTGTTTTTT. Combining the CDR3 with reference TRBV28 and TRBJ1-4 gives the whole variable domain DVKVTQSSRYLVKRTGEKVFLECVQDMDHENMFWYRQDPGLGLRLIYFSYDVKMKEKGDIPEGYSVSREKKERFSLILESASTNQTSMYLCASSLGGAKGEKLFFGSGTQLSVL.

The rearrangement joins TRBV5-1 to TRBJ1-3, with a tentative D call TRBD1 (5 bases). This CDR3 comprises 16 residues. The germline V and J ends were trimmed by 0 bases and 0 bases, with 10 bases remaining between them. CDR1 and CDR2 (germline): SGHRS, YFSETQ. In DNA, the CDR3 is TGCGCCAGCAGCTTGGGACAGCCCAGCTCTGGAAACACCATATATTTT. This encodes CASSLGQPSSGNTIYF.

The V gene is TRBV5-1, the J gene TRBJ2-3; TRBD1 is a possible D gene (5 bases). Trimming shortened V by 6 bases and J by 2 bases, and 22 bases separated the two germline ends. Germline CDR1 reads SGHRS; CDR2 reads YFSETQ. The CDR3 totals 17 residues. The CDR3 spells CASTELIGQGNTDTQYF. The CDR3 DNA is TGCGCCAGCACCGAGCTTATCGGGCAGGGAAACACAGATACGCAGTATTTT.

The chain couples TRBV5-1 to TRBJ2-5, with TRBD1 identical over 11 bases. The CDR3 covers 15 residues. Germline values: CDR1 SGHRS, CDR2 YFSETQ. Losses at the gene ends were 6 bases for V and 4 bases for J; bases not matched to a gene: 8. CDR3 in amino acids: CASKVEGQGGETQYF. For the CDR3, the DNA is TGCGCCAGCAAGGTGGAGGGACAGGGGGGAGAGACCCAGTACTTC. Full variable domain (outside the CDR3, taken from reference TRBV5-1 and TRBJ2-5): KAGVTQTPRYLIKTRGQQVTLSCSPISGHRSVSWYQQTPGQGLQFLFEYFSETQRNKGNFPGRFSGRQFSNSRSEMNVSTLELGDSALYLCASKVEGQGGETQYFGPGTRLLVL.

This clone has just one count. CDR3 region: CASRDRVDEKLFF. DNA of the CDR3: TGCGCCAGCAGGGACAGGGTGGATGAAAAACTGTTTTTT. The chain links TRBV5-1 to TRBJ1-4; TRBD1 matches at 8 bases. J gave up 6 bases and V 5 bases, and 3 bases lay outside the gene matches. This CDR3 is built from 13 residues. Germline CDR1 reads SGHRS; CDR2 reads YFSETQ. Filled out from reference TRBV5-1 and TRBJ1-4, the complete variable domain reads KAGVTQTPRYLIKTRGQQVTLSCSPISGHRSVSWYQQTPGQGLQFLFEYFSETQRNKGNFPGRFSGRQFSNSRSEMNVSTLELGDSALYLCASRDRVDEKLFFGSGTQLSVL.

Comment on this clone: This sample also contains other DNA sequences that code for the same CDR3. The genes are TRBV18 and TRBJ1-1; TRBD1 aligns across 10 bases. This CDR3 is 14 amino acids long. Trimming cost V 6 bases and J 4 bases; bases outside gene matches: 5. In germline, CDR1 is KGHSH, CDR2 LQKENI. The CDR3 is CASSQGQGSTEAFF. CDR3 DNA: TGTGCCAGCTCGCAGGGACAGGGGAGCACTGAAGCTTTCTTT.

The V and J genes are TRBV19 and TRBJ2-7, with 13 bases lining up with TRBD2. Germline CDR1 LNHDA, CDR2 SQIVND (reference sequence). The CDR3 consists of 16 residues. Unmatched junction bases numbered 7, after V lost 5 bases and J lost 3 bases. As DNA, the CDR3 is TGTGCCAGTAGTGATGGACTAGCGGGAGTTATCTACGAGCAGTACTTC. It encodes CASSDGLAGVIYEQYF.

The V and J genes are TRBV5-1 and TRBJ2-5; no definite D call. The CDR3 runs to 16 residues. Germline V gene sequence: CDR1 SGHRS, CDR2 YFSETQ. Trimming took 0 bases from V and 4 from J, leaving 16 bases between them. CDR3 sequence (DNA): TGCGCCAGCAGCTTGGGCTCAGGCCGTGGCCGAGAGACCCAGTACTTC. Translation: CASSLGSGRGRETQYF.

The chain employs TRBV2 and TRBJ2-5, with D possibly matching TRBD2 (6 bases). Germline CDR1 is SNHLY and CDR2 is FYNNEI. Trimming pared 4 bases from V and 2 bases from J, leaving 11 bases between. The CDR3 covers 14 residues. CDR3 in DNA: TGTGCCAGCAGTGTAGAGGGGACTCAAGAGACCCAGTACTTC. Translating it yields CASSVEGTQETQYF. Together with reference TRBV2 and TRBJ2-5, the CDR3 gives the full variable domain: EPEVTQTPSHQVTQMGQEVILRCVPISNHLYFYWYRQILGQKVEFLVSFYNNEISEKSEIFDDQFSVERPDGSNFTLKIRSTKLEDSAMYFCASSVEGTQETQYFGPGTRLLVL.

This chain links TRBV21-1 with TRBJ2-7; the DNA was not used to check the table's D call, TRBD2. TRBV21-1 is marked as a pseudogene. There are 14 residues in the CDR3. CDR3 protein: CASNDPSGTYEQYV. Here the CDR3 DNA reads TGTGCCAGCAACGACCCTAGCGGAACCTACGAGCAGTACGTC.

The chain joins TRBV5-1 to TRBJ2-2; D uncertain. Trimming took 6 bases from V and 4 from J, leaving 13 bases between them. CDR3 length: 14 amino acids. The V gene's germline CDR1 is SGHRS and CDR2 YFSETQ. The DNA of the CDR3 is TGCGCCAGCACCCACACAGCTCCCACCGGGGAGCTGTTTTTT. Residues: CASTHTAPTGELFF.

As DNA, the CDR3 is TGTGCCAGCACTAGTGCAGGGGGGCAGAACACTGAAGCTTTCTTT. This translates into CASTSAGGQNTEAFF. V and J are TRBV28 and TRBJ1-1; the match to TRBD1 covers 7 bases. CDR3 size: 15 residues. J lost 1 base, V lost 7 bases, and 9 bases had no gene match. CDR1 is MDHEN and CDR2 is SYDVKM in the germline V gene. The whole variable domain, filled in from reference TRBV28 and TRBJ1-1, reads DVKVTQSSRYLVKRTGEKVFLECVQDMDHENMFWYRQDPGLGLRLIYFSYDVKMKEKGDIPEGYSVSREKKERFSLILESASTNQTSMYLCASTSAGGQNTEAFFGQGTRLTVV.

This clone was picked up a small number of times. V is TRBV5-5 and J is TRBJ1-5; 7 bases are shared with TRBD1. J gave up 6 bases and V 1 base, and 13 bases lay outside the gene matches. The CDR3 extends over 17 amino acids. Germline V gene sequence: CDR1 SGHKS, CDR2 YYEKEE (reference sequence). The CDR3 here is CASSLNPGQRLSQPQHF. As DNA, the CDR3 is TGTGCCAGCAGCTTGAATCCGGGACAGCGACTTAGTCAGCCCCAGCATTTT.

V usage is TRBV9 and J usage is TRBJ2-6, with D possibly being TRBD1 (6 bases). Germline V gene lookup returns CDR1 SGDLS and CDR2 YYNGEE. Trimming stripped 2 bases from V and 0 bases from J, with 15 bases between. The CDR3 length is 18 residues. CDR3 nucleotides: TGTGCCAGCAGCGTCGTACCGACAGGCCTCTCTGGGGCCAACGTCCTGACTTTC. Protein: CASSVVPTGLSGANVLTF.

The gene calls are TRBV5-5 and TRBJ1-6; no clear D gene. V was trimmed by 0 bases and J by 10 bases, leaving 5 bases between them. The CDR3 extends over 12 amino acids. CDR1 SGHKS and CDR2 YYEKEE come from the germline V gene (reference sequence). The CDR3 DNA reads as TGTGCCAGCAGCTTGGACCGGTCACCCCTCCACTTT. Translating gives CASSLDRSPLHF.